This entry lists 12 T cell receptor beta chains sequenced from one sample in a study of Graves' ophthalmopathy and Graves' hyperthyroidism. The study amplified TCR beta CDR3 regions using RNA transcripts. After a first-round RT-PCR with HTBI primers, a second-round multiplex PCR was run. TCRdb re-called the multiplex PCR reads with MiXCR, one entry per CDR3 protein. The data show 350,000 to 400,000 distinct CDR3 sequences, about 16% seen once. The material sequenced was peripheral blood. Every receptor here comes from a woman aged 18-29 years with Graves' ophthalmopathy.

This clonotype was observed at least ten times. The chain recombines TRBV28 with TRBJ2-7; 7 positions match TRBD2. The CDR3 has 12 amino acids. J lost 0 bases, V lost 8 bases, and 1 base had no gene match. Looked up from germline, CDR1 is MDHEN and CDR2 is SYDVKM. CDR3 residues: CASQRDSYEQYF. CDR3 sequence (DNA): TGTGCCAGCCAGCGGGACTCCTACGAGCAGTACTTC.

V is TRBV6-2 or TRBV6-3 and J is TRBJ2-5; D remains unclear. The CDR3 length is 15 residues. Germline V gives CDR1 MNHEY, CDR2 SVGEGT. The V end was cut by 7 bases, the J end by 5 bases, with 20 bases between. The CDR3 protein is CASTHGSAFWETQYF. CDR3 sequence (DNA): TGTGCCAGCACCCATGGAAGTGCCTTTTGGGAGACCCAGTACTTC.

CDR3 protein: CASSVRGPEYGYTF. The CDR3 nucleotides are TGTGCCAGCAGTGTCCGGGGGCCGGAGTATGGCTACACCTTC. The chain links TRBV6-1 to TRBJ1-2; possible D gene TRBD1, 6 bases. The CDR3 is 14 amino acids. CDR1 is MNHNS and CDR2 is SASEGT in the germline V gene. The germline V and J ends were trimmed by 4 bases and 5 bases, with 14 bases remaining between them.

This clonotype appeared many times. The chain combines TRBV6-5 with TRBJ1-3; D is undetermined. The CDR3 extends over 15 amino acids. Between the trimmed V and J ends, which lost 4 bases and 0 bases, there was a span of 10 bases. Germline lookup yields CDR1 MNHEY and CDR2 SVGAGI. As DNA, the CDR3 is TGTGCCAGCAGTTCCTCTTACGTCTCTGGAAACACCATATATTTT. Its translation is CASSSSYVSGNTIYF.

At least ten counts were recorded for this clonotype. The rearrangement joins TRBV20-1 to TRBJ2-7; no firm D call. This CDR3 contains 11 residues. The V end lost 6 bases, the J end lost 0 bases, and 6 bases lay between the germline ends. The V gene's germline CDR1 is DFQATT and CDR2 SNEGSKA (reference sequence). CDR3 loop: CSAEPSYEQYF. CDR3 DNA sequence: TGCAGTGCCGAGCCCTCCTACGAGCAGTACTTC.

The V and J genes are TRBV6-2 or TRBV6-3 and TRBJ2-7; TRBD2 matches at 14 bases. After removal of 5 bases from V and 5 bases from J, the junction contained 5 bases not matched to a gene. The CDR3 covers 15 residues. The germline gives CDR1 MNHEY, CDR2 SVGEGT. The DNA of the CDR3 is TGTGCCAGCAGTAGACTAGCGGGAGGGCCGGACGAGCAGTACTTC. Protein: CASSRLAGGPDEQYF.

This clonotype was seen many times. This chain uses TRBV30 with TRBJ2-5; D perhaps matches TRBD2 (6 bases). Trimming removed 1 base from V and 0 bases from J, with 6 bases in between. The CDR3 spans 13 residues. Germline lookup yields CDR1 GTSNPN and CDR2 SVGIG (reference sequence). This CDR3 reads CAWSGGDQETQYF. In DNA form, the CDR3 reads TGTGCCTGGAGTGGGGGGGACCAAGAGACCCAGTACTTC. The full variable domain, its missing parts supplied by reference TRBV30 and TRBJ2-5, is SQTIHQWPATLVQPVGSPLSLECTVEGTSNPNLYWYRQAAGRGLQLLFYSVGIGQISSEVPQNLSASRPQDRQFILSSKKLLLSDSGFYLCAWSGGDQETQYFGPGTRLLVL.

The table lists this clonotype with many counts. This rearrangement joins TRBV7-2 to TRBJ2-7; D unclear. There are 13 residues in the CDR3. The germline CDR1 and CDR2 sequences are SGHTA and FQGNSA. V was pared by 0 bases and J by 3 bases, with 6 bases between. The CDR3 protein is CASSLASLYEQYF. The CDR3 nucleotides are TGTGCCAGCAGCTTAGCCTCACTCTACGAGCAGTACTTC.

This clonotype has a count of ten or more. The chain is built from TRBV12-3 or TRBV12-4 and TRBJ1-1; tentative D call: TRBD1 (5 bases). The V gene lost 2 bases and the J gene lost 11 bases, with 9 bases spanning the gap. CDR3 length: 11 residues. CDR3 loop: CASSLRGSAFF. CDR3 DNA: TGTGCCAGCAGTTTAAGGGGTTCTGCTTTCTTT.

The chain couples TRBV12-3 or TRBV12-4 to TRBJ2-7; D is unclear. Trimming shortened V by 5 bases and J by 6 bases, and 8 bases separated the two germline ends. The CDR3 is 11 amino acids. The CDR3 spells CASSKGIEQYF. The CDR3 DNA sequence: TGTGCCAGCAGTAAGGGAATCGAGCAGTACTTC.

This clonotype was observed at least ten times. V gene TRBV7-4 combines with J gene TRBJ2-7, with unresolved D. The germline gives CDR1 SGHVT, CDR2 SQSDAQ. The CDR3 extends over 16 amino acids. V lost 3 bases and J lost 2, with 17 bases in between. CDR3 protein: CASSFPLSANPYEQYF. CDR3 sequence (DNA): TGTGCCAGCAGCTTCCCCTTGAGCGCTAACCCCTACGAGCAGTACTTC.

In its sample, this clonotype was seen many times. The chain carries TRBV7-9 and TRBJ1-2, with 9 bases that match TRBD1. With V trimmed by 2 bases and J by 9 bases, 7 bases remained unmatched. The CDR3 loop spans 14 amino acids. Per the germline V gene, CDR1 is SEHNR and CDR2 is FQNEAQ (reference sequence). The CDR3, as DNA: TGTGCCAGCAGCTTACCCGACAGGGGGGTGAGCTACACCTTC. Residues: CASSLPDRGVSYTF.